This T cell receptor beta chain was identified in a study of monozygotic twins with inflammatory bowel disease. Isolation of total RNA was performed on whole blood, with no prior T cell sorting. This CDR3 is built from 16 residues. CDR1 is SGHRS and CDR2 is YFSETQ in the germline V gene. Two nested PCRs, of approximately 16 and 9 cycles, processed TCRalpha and TCRbeta cDNA. With the 5' RACE reads reprocessed, TCRdb shows one record per CDR3 protein and no DNA. This sample contains about 160,000 distinct CDR3 sequences. V is TRBV5-1 and J is TRBJ2-3; TCRdb's assignment of TRBD1 cannot be checked, as there is no DNA. The sequencing input was blood. This receptor was obtained from a human donor with ulcerative colitis or Crohn's disease, or a healthy co-twin of an affected twin (not recorded which). CDR3: CASSRVGTSSTDTQYF. Combining the CDR3 with reference TRBV5-1 and TRBJ2-3 gives the whole variable domain KAGVTQTPRYLIKTRGQQVTLSCSPISGHRSVSWYQQTPGQGLQFLFEYFSETQRNKGNFPGRFSGRQFSNSRSEMNVSTLELGDSALYLCASSRVGTSSTDTQYFGPGTRLTVL.